A single sample is the source of the 15 T cell receptor beta chains below, sequenced in a study of molecular identifiers for immune sequencing clone quantification. TCRdb re-analysed the PCR reads in MiXCR, keeping a single row per CDR3 protein. The sample consists of 30,000 to 40,000 distinct CDR3 sequences, roughly 19% of them appearing once. The sample comprised naive CD8+ T cells from blood, with Jurkat cell RNA spiked in. As for subset: FACS-sorted CD8+CD4-CCR7+CD45RA+ naive T cells. These receptors were taken from a human donor in good health. Some libraries in this study had Jurkat cell RNA spiked in.

This clonotype was seen many times. The rearrangement links TRBV27 to TRBJ2-7; 9 bases fit TRBD1. Germline CDR1 is MNHEY and CDR2 is SMNVEV (reference sequence). The CDR3 runs to 13 residues. The V gene end was trimmed by 6 bases and the J gene end by 6 bases; junction bases not matched to a gene: 6. CDR3 sequence: CASSWTGDSEQYF. The CDR3, as DNA: TGTGCCAGCAGCTGGACAGGGGACAGCGAGCAGTACTTC.

This clonotype was found many times. This sequence joins TRBV7-9 and TRBJ2-7; D is perhaps TRBD1 or TRBD2 (7 bases each). This CDR3 comprises 13 residues. Trimming pared 5 bases from V and 5 bases from J, leaving 13 bases between. Germline V CDR1 and CDR2: SEHNR, FQNEAQ (reference sequence). The CDR3 spells CASSPRGGNEQYF. DNA for the CDR3: TGTGCCAGCAGCCCCAGGGGGGGCAACGAGCAGTACTTC.

The table lists this clonotype with many counts. This chain links TRBV15 with TRBJ2-7, with TRBD1 matching over 9 bases. The CDR3 loop spans 13 amino acids. V shed 4 bases and J 3 bases; nucleotides not matched to a gene: 1. Germline assignment: CDR1 LNHNV and CDR2 YYDKDF (reference sequence). As DNA, the CDR3 is TGTGCCACCAGCATGGACAGGGGCTACGAGCAGTACTTC. It specifies CATSMDRGYEQYF.

This clonotype was counted ten times or more. The chain combines TRBV4-1 with TRBJ2-3; D possibly corresponds to TRBD2 (6 bases). CDR3 length: 17 residues. Per germline, CDR1 MGHRA and CDR2 YSYEKL. V lost 1 base, J lost 0 bases, and 14 bases lay in between. CDR3 in DNA: TGCGCCAGCAGCCAAGTGGCGGGGACGGTGAGCACAGATACGCAGTATTTT. Protein product: CASSQVAGTVSTDTQYF.

Worth noting for this clonotype: Being one base from a much bigger clone, this may be a read error. This chain connects TRBV12-3 or TRBV12-4 to TRBJ2-5; perhaps TRBD1 as D (5 bases). The CDR3 is 12 residues long. CDR3 nucleotides: TGTGCCTGCAGGCAGGGTGGAGAGACCCAGTACTTC. Its translation: CACRQGGETQYF.

Ten or more counts support this clonotype. CDR3 residues: CATSRTGDTEAFF. In nucleotides, the CDR3 is TGTGCCACCAGCAGGACAGGGGACACTGAAGCTTTCTTT. V gene TRBV15 combines with J gene TRBJ1-1, with 8 nucleotides matching TRBD1. Germline values: CDR1 LNHNV, CDR2 YYDKDF (reference sequence). After removal of 3 bases from V and 3 bases from J, the junction contained 0 bases not matched to a gene. The CDR3 sequence is 13 residues long.

The gene calls are TRBV12-3 or TRBV12-4 and TRBJ2-1; the match to TRBD1 covers 8 bases. With V trimmed by 7 bases and J by 3 bases, 8 bases remained unmatched. The CDR3 runs to 15 residues. CDR3 residues: CASIKGQEIYNEQFF. For the CDR3, the DNA is TGTGCCAGCATCAAGGGACAGGAGATCTACAATGAGCAGTTCTTC.

To note about this clonotype: Being one base from a much bigger clone, this may be a read error. The rearrangement links TRBV27 to TRBJ2-1; 7 bases are shared with TRBD2. CDR1 is MNHEY and CDR2 is SMNVEV in the germline V gene (reference sequence). CDR3 length: 16 residues. V shed 3 bases and J 0 bases; nucleotides not matched to a gene: 5. The CDR3 spells CASSFLAVNSYNEQFF. CDR3 DNA sequence: TGTGCCAGCAGTTTTCTAGCGGTGAACTCCTACAATGAGCAGTTCTTC.

This sequence joins TRBV6-5 and TRBJ2-1; no definite D call. Germline V gene lookup returns CDR1 MNHEY and CDR2 SVGAGI. The CDR3 has 13 amino acids. DNA of the CDR3: TGTGCGACCGGCCGAAGCTCCTACAATGAGCAGTTCTTC. Translated: CATGRSSYNEQFF.

This clonotype was counted at least ten times. The chain links TRBV30 to TRBJ2-5; 7 bases agree with TRBD1. This CDR3 spans 14 amino acids. V gave up 1 base and J gave up 5 bases; unmatched junction bases: 7. Germline V lookup: CDR1 GTSNPN, CDR2 SVGIG (reference sequence). CDR3 protein: CAWSGDRVGETQYF. Here the CDR3 DNA reads TGTGCCTGGAGTGGAGACAGGGTGGGTGAGACCCAGTACTTC.

This clonotype was observed a few times. A much larger clone is a single base away; this may be a read error. The V gene is TRBV9, the J gene TRBJ2-2, with unresolved D. The CDR3 loop spans 17 amino acids. CDR1 SGDLS and CDR2 YYNGEE come from the germline V gene. Between the trimmed V and J ends, which lost 0 bases and 6 bases, there was a span of 18 bases. The CDR3 bases are TGTGCCAGCAGCGTAGCTTATATGGGCCCTCAATCCGGGGAGCTGTTTTTT. The encoded protein is CASSVAYMGPQSGELFF.

Ten or more counts support this clonotype. The CDR3 here is CASSYSIILGSGNTGELFF. DNA of the CDR3: TGTGCCAGCAGTTACTCGATCATTCTGGGTAGCGGGAACACCGGGGAGCTGTTTTTT. This sequence joins TRBV6-5 and TRBJ2-2, with a possible D match to TRBD2 (6 bases). The CDR3 is made up of 19 amino acids. CDR1 MNHEY and CDR2 SVGAGI come from the germline V gene. Trimming pared 0 bases from V and 1 base from J, leaving 18 bases between.

This chain links TRBV29-1 with TRBJ2-1; maybe TRBD1 (5 bases). The CDR3 extends over 10 amino acids. The germline V gene encodes CDR1 SQVTM and CDR2 ANQGSEA. Between the trimmed V and J ends, which lost 3 bases and 14 bases, there was a span of 11 bases. The CDR3 here is CSVEQGGKFF. The DNA for the CDR3 is TGCAGCGTTGAGCAGGGTGGTAAGTTCTTC.

The CDR3 DNA reads as TGTGCCAGCAGCTTAGTGGCGGGAGGAACGGAGGCGAACACCGGGGAGCTGTTTTTT. It encodes CASSLVAGGTEANTGELFF. The chain uses TRBV11-2 and TRBJ2-2, with TRBD2 matching 8 bases. CDR1 SGHAT and CDR2 FQNNGV come from the germline V gene. V lost 1 base to trimming and J lost 0 bases; unmatched junction nucleotides: 10. The CDR3 loop spans 19 amino acids.

Note on this clonotype: A much larger clone is a single base away; this may be a read error. The J gene is TRBJ2-4, the V gene TRBV20-1; 15 positions agree with TRBD2. V trimming: 4 bases; J trimming: 0 bases; junction bases outside the gene matches: 7. Germline CDR1 and CDR2: DFQATT and SNEGSKA (reference sequence). This CDR3 has 18 amino acids. CDR3 sequence (DNA): TGCAGTGCTATGGGACTAGCGGGGGGCCTGATAGCCAAAAACATTCAGTACTTC. It encodes CSAMGLAGGLIAKNIQYF.